This T cell receptor (beta chain) was identified during a study of OX40 agonist ivuxolimab in advanced cancers. Study-level information: Ivuxolimab, which patients received intravenously every 2 weeks, was dosed at 0.01 to 10 mg/kg. Patients with prior anti-PD-1, anti-PD-L1 or anti-CTLA-4 therapy were eligible; about 40% had some. The study reported partial responses in three patients: one hepatocellular carcinoma, two cutaneous melanoma. Study outcomes and limitations: There were, on average, more expanded clones in CD8+ T cells than in CD4+.

Only a few counts were recorded for this clone. Its antigen is still unknown. Trimming pared 4 bases from V and 10 bases from J, leaving 14 bases between. This CDR3 spans 12 amino acids. The germline CDR1 and CDR2 sequences are SGDLS and YYNGEE. The method was immunoSEQ multiplex PCR; TCRdb's version includes in-frame clones alone and lacks a portion of them. The repertoire includes around 80,000 clones, 75% to 90% of them detected once, and 0.45% to 0.55% sits in the top ten. This receptor was taken from an adult with an advanced solid tumor such as melanoma, head and neck, liver or kidney cancer. V usage is TRBV9 and J usage is TRBJ1-1; the D gene is possibly TRBD1 (6 bases). The specimen comprised CD4+ or CD8+ T cells sorted from blood, sampled in a trial of the OX40 agonist ivuxolimab. The CDR3 sequence: CASSLRGRGAFF. The CDR3 DNA sequence: TGTGCCAGCAGCTTAAGGGGGAGGGGAGCTTTCTTT.